This entry is about one TCR beta chain. Antigen specificity is unknown. These data are taken from a study of OX40 agonist ivuxolimab in advanced cancers. Method: immunoSEQ multiplex PCR; TCRdb's copy keeps in-frame clones and lacks some. The table includes some 58,000 clones, 90% to 95% detected once. V gave up 2 bases and J gave up 4 bases, with 12 bases separating them. Per germline, CDR1 MRHNA and CDR2 SNTAGT. The CDR3 consists of 15 residues. General study findings and limits: The specificity for antigen of the expanded peripheral T cells was not determined.

The source of this sequence is an adult with an advanced solid tumor such as melanoma, head and neck, liver or kidney cancer. The V gene is TRBV6-4, the J gene TRBJ1-5; D remains ambiguous. This specimen consisted of CD4+ or CD8+ T cells sorted from blood, obtained in a trial of the OX40 agonist ivuxolimab. CDR3 in amino acids: CASSDTAAPNQPQHF. As DNA, the CDR3 is TGTGCCAGCAGTGACACGGCAGCTCCTAATCAGCCCCAGCATTTT.